Sequencing of this TCR beta chain was carried out in a study of blood T cell repertoires in COVID-19. Study information: Nucleic acid was either cDNA or gDNA, and it came from T cells, B-cell-depleted T cells, or PBMCs.

The CDR3 has 15 amino acids. V lost 6 bases and J lost 6, with 18 bases in between. Per the germline V gene, CDR1 is WSHSY and CDR2 is SAAADI. Authors' analysis steps: Estimated nucleated cell counts came from reference gene primer amplification. Clones were read by immunoSEQ multiplex PCR, and TCRdb kept only the in-frame ones, dropping some. D and trimming come from the DNA, and the V and J calls and clone size come from that table. The top ten clones hold about 6% of a sample with about 340,000 clones, around 86% of them seen once. Those enrolled in Seattle joined during active infection and were followed longitudinally afterward.

The chain has TRBV10-2 and TRBJ2-1; D is unresolved. The clonotype originates from a woman aged 45-60 years with COVID-19, enrolled during active disease. Sequenced material: peripheral blood. The CDR3 DNA reads TGCGCCAGCAGCGTGGCGCTAATTTGGGCCAATGAGCAGTTCTTC. Translation: CASSVALIWANEQFF.